The 29 T cell receptor beta chains below come from one sample, sequenced in a study of Graves' ophthalmopathy and Graves' hyperthyroidism. Amplification of the TCR beta CDR3 regions used RNA transcripts (as template). An initial RT-PCR round employing HTBI primers preceded a second-round multiplex PCR. TCRdb processed the multiplex PCR reads anew with MiXCR; each CDR3 protein has one entry. The sample carries hundreds of thousands of distinct CDR3 sequences, about 38% recorded once. Material: peripheral blood. The receptor source for this set is an adult man with Graves' ophthalmopathy.

CDR3 in amino acids: CASSPGTANSYEQYF. The CDR3 DNA reads as TGTGCCAGCAGTCCTGGGACTGCCAATTCCTACGAGCAGTACTTC. The chain employs TRBV27 and TRBJ2-7, with D possibly matching TRBD2 (6 bases). CDR3 size: 15 residues. V was cut by 5 bases and J by 1 base, with 15 bases left in between. The V gene's germline CDR1 is MNHEY and CDR2 SMNVEV (reference sequence).

This chain uses TRBV20-1 with TRBJ1-6; weak D call: TRBD1 (5 bases). This CDR3 contains 14 residues. Per germline, CDR1 DFQATT and CDR2 SNEGSKA (reference sequence). V was trimmed by 3 bases and J by 7 bases, leaving 13 bases between them. CDR3 sequence reads: CSARGGKENSPLHF. CDR3 nucleotides: TGCAGTGCTAGGGGGGGAAAAGAAAATTCACCCCTCCACTTT.

Many counts were recorded for this clonotype. The rearrangement joins TRBV4-2 to TRBJ1-5, with D possibly being TRBD1 (6 bases). V was clipped by 0 bases and J by 0 bases, with 9 bases between them. This CDR3 region has 16 residues. CDR1 and CDR2 from the germline V gene are LGHNA and YNFKEQ. The CDR3 spells CASSQEAGASNQPQHF. CDR3 bases: TGTGCCAGCAGCCAAGAAGCGGGGGCTAGCAATCAGCCCCAGCATTTT.

There are a few counts of this clonotype. The rearrangement links TRBV6-5 to TRBJ2-5; 7 bases are shared with TRBD2. This CDR3 is built from 13 residues. CDR1 and CDR2 (germline): MNHEY, SVGAGI. The V gene end was trimmed by 4 bases and the J gene end by 4 bases; junction bases not matched to a gene: 3. The CDR3 DNA reads as TGTGCCAGCAGTTCCTCTAGCGGAGAGACCCAGTACTTC. Its translation is CASSSSSGETQYF.

Concerning this clonotype: Since no conserved phenylalanine or tryptophan closes the CDR3, a read error is the likely cause. No DNA is shown, since the ends of the CDR3 on it are uncertain; the CDR3 is the one TCRdb lists. The rearrangement links TRBV15 to TRBJ1-1. The CDR3 length equals 11 residues, ends included. Germline V gene lookup returns CDR1 LNHNV and CDR2 YYDKDF (reference sequence). The CDR3: CATSRDRRGQR.

On this clonotype: Because the CDR3's place on the DNA is in doubt, the DNA is left out and the CDR3 is given as listed by TCRdb. The V and J genes are TRBV10-3 and TRBJ1-2; TRBD1, the table's D call, lacks a check against the DNA. The CDR3 region is 17 residues in length, termini included. The germline CDR1 and CDR2 sequences are ENHRY and SYGVKD. CDR3 protein: CASSSAHGELKSYGCTF.

Notes on this clonotype: A much larger clone differs by one base, so this may be a read error. The CDR3 is CASRVNQGIGGYTF. Here the CDR3 DNA reads TGTGCCAGTAGGGTTAATCAGGGGATCGGTGGCTACACCTTC. V is TRBV6-5 and J is TRBJ1-2, with TRBD1 as a possible D gene (6 bases). V lost 9 bases, J lost 7 bases, and 21 bases lay in between. Per germline, CDR1 MNHEY and CDR2 SVGAGI. The CDR3 is 14 amino acids.

This clonotype was recorded many times. The chain couples TRBV7-6 to TRBJ1-3, with no clear D. This CDR3 comprises 12 residues. V lost 4 bases and J 7 bases, leaving 8 bases between the germline ends. The germline CDR1 and CDR2 sequences are SGHVS and FNYEAQ. The CDR3 DNA reads TGTGCCAGCAGCTCATTGACGAACACCATATATTTT. Encoded protein: CASSSLTNTIYF.

The J gene is TRBJ1-4, the V gene TRBV13; D might be TRBD1 (5 bases). V dropped 3 bases and J dropped 8 bases, with 13 bases sitting between them. The CDR3 runs to 14 residues. CDR1 is PRHDT, CDR2 FYEKMQ, per germline (reference sequence). In nucleotides, the CDR3 is TGTGCCAGCAGCTTGAATCTGGGGGGAGAAAAACTGTTTTTT. It translates to CASSLNLGGEKLFF. Together with reference TRBV13 and TRBJ1-4, the CDR3 gives the full variable domain: AAGVIQSPRHLIKEKRETATLKCYPIPRHDTVYWYQQGPGQDPQFLISFYEKMQSDKGSIPDRFSAQQFSDYHSELNMSSLELGDSALYFCASSLNLGGEKLFFGSGTQLSVL.

The rearrangement joins TRBV25-1 to TRBJ1-1, with D perhaps matching TRBD1 (6 bases). CDR1 is MGHDK and CDR2 is SYGVNS in the germline V gene. This CDR3 is 12 amino acids long. Trimming cost V 6 bases and J 12 bases, with 17 bases left between them. The CDR3 sequence: CASRKQGSMTFF. DNA for the CDR3: TGTGCCAGCAGGAAACAGGGATCAATGACTTTCTTT.

The chain carries TRBV2 and TRBJ1-5; the D is unclear. Trimming stripped 6 bases from V and 8 bases from J, with 14 bases between. Germline CDR1 reads SNHLY; CDR2 reads FYNNEI. This CDR3 contains 13 residues. As DNA, the CDR3 is TGTGCCAGCAGCCCCCCGGGAGTGAAGCCCCAGCATTTT. Its translation: CASSPPGVKPQHF.

This clonotype was seen at least ten times. Germline is not matched at one junction end, which may reflect a read error. This chain uses TRBV10-3 with TRBJ2-7; a weak D match, TRBD2 (6 bases). Germline V lookup: CDR1 ENHRY, CDR2 SYGVKD. This CDR3 has 15 amino acids. The DNA of the CDR3 is TGTGCCAGCAGTGGGACCCCGGAGGGAGGCTACGAGCAGTACTTC. Translating gives CASSGTPEGGYEQYF.

Only one count was recorded for this clonotype. The chain uses TRBV24-1 and TRBJ2-5; perhaps TRBD2 as D (5 bases). CDR1 and CDR2 (germline): KGHDR, SFDVKD. The V end was cut by 5 bases, the J end by 5 bases, with 14 bases between. This CDR3 has 14 residues. The CDR3 loop reads CATSARGRRETQYF. CDR3 nucleotides: TGTGCCACCAGTGCTAGAGGGCGGCGGGAGACCCAGTACTTC.

This clonotype has a count of ten or more. The V gene is TRBV25-1, the J gene TRBJ2-2, with 7 bases aligning to TRBD1. The CDR3 has 16 amino acids. The germline V gene encodes CDR1 MGHDK and CDR2 SYGVNS. Trimming at V came to 6 bases and at J to 3 bases, leaving 10 bases not matched to a gene. This CDR3 is CASRDPTGWDTGELFF. As DNA, the CDR3 is TGTGCCAGCAGAGACCCGACAGGGTGGGACACCGGGGAGCTGTTTTTT.

This clonotype occurred many times. Here the CDR3 reads CSASGSPREQYF. In DNA, the CDR3 is TGCAGTGCTAGTGGCAGCCCTAGAGAGCAGTACTTC. The chain joins TRBV20-1 to TRBJ2-7; D gene unclear. The germline gives CDR1 DFQATT, CDR2 SNEGSKA (reference sequence). This CDR3 has 12 residues. The V end was cut by 3 bases, the J end by 7 bases, with 13 bases between.

V gene TRBV19 combines with J gene TRBJ2-3; maybe TRBD2 (6 bases). The V end was cut by 7 bases, the J end by 0 bases, with 14 bases between. The germline V gene has CDR1 LNHDA and CDR2 SQIVND (reference sequence). The CDR3 consists of 15 residues. The CDR3 loop reads CASTGPGLSTDTQYF. DNA of the CDR3: TGTGCCAGTACGGGACCGGGACTCAGCACAGATACGCAGTATTTT.

This clonotype was seen many times. This chain joins TRBV2 and TRBJ1-5, with D perhaps matching TRBD1 (6 bases). The CDR3 sequence is 13 residues long. V lost 5 bases and J 7 bases, leaving 12 bases between the germline ends. Germline lookup yields CDR1 SNHLY and CDR2 FYNNEI. The CDR3 spells CASSRTGHQPQHF. CDR3 nucleotide sequence: TGTGCCAGCAGTCGAACAGGGCACCAGCCCCAGCATTTT. Complete variable domain (other parts from reference TRBV2 and TRBJ1-5): EPEVTQTPSHQVTQMGQEVILRCVPISNHLYFYWYRQILGQKVEFLVSFYNNEISEKSEIFDDQFSVERPDGSNFTLKIRSTKLEDSAMYFCASSRTGHQPQHFGDGTRLSIL.

About this clonotype itself: This may arise from a read error, as a much more abundant clone is one base away. The chain has TRBV12-3 or TRBV12-4 and TRBJ2-5, with TRBD1 identical over 9 bases. Trimming removed 6 bases from V and 5 bases from J; junction bases left unmatched: 13. The CDR3 loop spans 16 amino acids. CDR3 DNA sequence: TGTGCCAGCAGAGCCAGCCACAGGGGGCGGGCGGAGACCCAGTACTTC. Encoded protein: CASRASHRGRAETQYF.

This rearrangement joins TRBV7-9 to TRBJ2-7, with 10 bases lining up with TRBD2. Trimming took 4 bases from V and 1 from J; bases not matched to a gene: 4. The CDR3 is 15 amino acids. Germline assignment: CDR1 SEHNR and CDR2 FQNEAQ (reference sequence). CDR3 loop: CASSSEAGGSYEQYF. The CDR3 DNA sequence: TGTGCCAGCAGCTCTGAAGCGGGGGGGTCCTACGAGCAGTACTTC.

The chain couples TRBV20-1 to TRBJ1-1, with TRBD1 as a possible D gene (5 bases). V lost 6 bases, J lost 3 bases, and 14 bases lay in between. Looked up from germline, CDR1 is DFQATT and CDR2 is SNEGSKA (reference sequence). This CDR3 comprises 13 residues. CDR3 coding DNA: TGCAGTGCCCCCCGCGGGGGGGACACTGAAGCTTTCTTT. This translates into CSAPRGGDTEAFF.

The rearrangement uses TRBV6-5 and TRBJ2-7, with 7 bases that match TRBD1. The V segment lost 2 bases and the J segment 4 bases; nucleotides outside the gene matches: 2. The CDR3 sequence is 13 residues long. Looked up from germline, CDR1 is MNHEY and CDR2 is SVGAGI. This chain's CDR3 is CASSYGQVYEQYF. For the CDR3, the DNA is TGTGCCAGCAGTTACGGACAGGTGTACGAGCAGTACTTC.

V gene TRBV7-9 combines with J gene TRBJ1-5, with D possibly being TRBD1 (5 bases). This CDR3 contains 15 residues. In germline, CDR1 is SEHNR, CDR2 FQNEAQ (reference sequence). Deletions cut 5 bases from V and 10 bases from J, with 21 bases between. The CDR3 loop is CASSHGTTSGDPQHF. The DNA of the CDR3 is TGTGCCAGCAGCCATGGGACGACCTCGGGTGACCCCCAGCATTTT. The entire variable domain, with the rest obtained from reference TRBV7-9 and TRBJ1-5, is as follows: DTGVSQNPRHKITKRGQNVTFRCDPISEHNRLYWYRQTLGQGPEFLTYFQNEAQLEKSRLLSDRFSAERPKGSFSTLEIQRTEQGDSAMYLCASSHGTTSGDPQHFGDGTRLSIL.

The V gene is TRBV7-2, the J gene TRBJ2-1; 8 nucleotides agree with TRBD1. The CDR3 totals 16 residues. Germline V gene data show CDR1 as SGHTA and CDR2 as FQGNSA. V trimming: 5 bases; J trimming: 6 bases; junction bases outside the gene matches: 12. CDR3 amino acids: CASSTSPGQVFNEQFF. CDR3 nucleotide sequence: TGTGCCAGCAGCACTTCCCCGGGACAGGTATTCAATGAGCAGTTCTTC.

The rearrangement links TRBV15 to TRBJ2-7; D is possibly TRBD1 (8 bases). The CDR3 is 15 residues long. Germline values: CDR1 LNHNV, CDR2 YYDKDF (reference sequence). V was pared by 5 bases and J by 0 bases, with 14 bases between. The CDR3 DNA follows: TGTGCCACCAGCCTAACAGGGGGGGCCTCCTACGAGCAGTACTTC. Translation: CATSLTGGASYEQYF.

The rearrangement links TRBV20-1 to TRBJ1-6; D unresolved. The germline gives CDR1 DFQATT, CDR2 SNEGSKA (reference sequence). CDR3 size: 14 residues. Deletions cut 0 bases from V and 3 bases from J, with 6 bases between. CDR3 loop: CSARDGGYNSPLHF. The DNA of the CDR3 is TGCAGTGCTAGAGATGGTGGCTATAATTCACCCCTCCACTTT.

In regard to this clonotype: Relative to the germline gene, one junction end is altered; a read error may explain this. The chain joins TRBV10-3 to TRBJ1-5, with D perhaps matching TRBD1 (6 bases). CDR1 and CDR2 (germline): ENHRY, SYGVKD. CDR3 length equals 15 residues. The CDR3 here is CASSYYRDSNQPQHF. As DNA, the CDR3 is TGTGCCAGCAGTTACTACAGGGATAGCAATCAGCCCCAGCATTTT.

The sample holds a few counts of this clonotype. A much bigger clone sits one base away, suggesting this may be a read error. The chain has TRBV29-1 and TRBJ2-7; no firm D call. CDR3 size: 13 residues. Trimming took off 6 bases at V and 2 bases at J, with 14 bases between the two ends. Germline assignment: CDR1 SQVTM and CDR2 ANQGSEA. In nucleotides, the CDR3 is TGCAGCGTGCGGTCCGATGGCACCTACGAGCAGTACTTC. Its protein product is CSVRSDGTYEQYF.

The rearrangement links TRBV29-1 to TRBJ2-6, with D tentatively TRBD1 or TRBD2 (5 bases each). CDR3 size: 14 residues. The germline CDR1 and CDR2 sequences are SQVTM and ANQGSEA. V lost 6 bases to trimming and J lost 1 base, with 10 bases between them. As DNA, the CDR3 is TGCAGCGTGCGAGGGGAGTCTGGGGCCAACGTCCTGACTTTC. Translation: CSVRGESGANVLTF.

V and J are TRBV7-2 and TRBJ2-7; 7 bases agree with TRBD2. V dropped 11 bases and J dropped 4; count of bases not matched to a gene: 11. CDR1 is SGHTA and CDR2 is FQGNSA in the germline V gene. This CDR3 comprises 13 residues. The CDR3, as DNA: TGTGCCTGGAGTGCAGGACTAGTTTACGAGCAGTACTTC. It codes for CAWSAGLVYEQYF.